This T cell receptor (beta chain) was recovered during a study of T cells in Graves' hyperthyroidism and ophthalmopathy. Study-level results: Expanded thyroid clonotypes (above 0.001) were mostly also found in blood.

RNA transcripts yielded amplified TCR beta CDR3 regions. The HTBI primer set drove a first-round RT-PCR of the TCR CDR3. MiXCR, applied by TCRdb to the multiplex PCR reads, yields one record per CDR3 protein. The sample has 600,000 to 800,000 distinct CDR3 sequences, 35% seen once; the top ten hold roughly 30%. CDR1 is SGHTA, CDR2 FQGNSA, per germline. The V end was cut by 5 bases, the J end by 8 bases, with 12 bases between. CDR3 length: 12 residues. The patients, who ranged from 18 to 65 in age, presented with newly diagnosed hyperthyroidism lasting under 2 months. PBMCs were sourced from more than 9 ml fresh peripheral blood. This clonotype has at least ten counts. The antigen is undetermined.

Sequencing was done on a sample of blood. The receptor was isolated from a woman between 40 and 50 years old with Graves' hyperthyroidism. V and J are TRBV7-2 and TRBJ1-2, with D hard to call. The CDR3 sequence is CASSVGDRGYTF. Here the CDR3 DNA reads TGTGCCAGCAGCGTCGGGGATCGGGGCTACACCTTC.